This T cell receptor beta chain was obtained from a study of T cell responses to AZD1222 COVID-19 vaccine. Study observations and caveats: Mapped onto spike, vaccine-associated CD4 TCRs spanned it and were dominant at 160-218 and 743-854. White British people made up most donors, females outnumbered males, and clonal diversity was possibly underestimated. When two AZD1222 doses had been given, Spike-specific TCR breadth and depth rose.

On this clone: What it recognizes is unknown.

Clones were read by immunoSEQ multiplex PCR, and TCRdb kept only the in-frame ones, dropping some. The table has 95,000 to 120,000 clones, around 88% seen once. This CDR3 contains 14 residues. Losses at the gene ends were 3 bases for V and 6 bases for J; bases not matched to a gene: 8. Germline values: CDR1 SGHRS, CDR2 YFSETQ. Second-dose timings of about 4 or about 12 weeks were pooled. Sequenced here: peripheral blood, sampled 28 days after the second AZD1222 dose. The clonotype originates from an adult who received the AZD1222 COVID-19 vaccine. The J gene is TRBJ2-7, the V gene TRBV5-1, with 8 bases matching TRBD1. CDR3 protein: CASSYGTGGSEQYF. The CDR3 region has the DNA TGCGCCAGCAGCTATGGGACAGGAGGCTCCGAGCAGTACTTC.